This T cell receptor (beta chain) was recovered during a study of T cells in localized non-small cell lung cancer. V lost 3 bases and J 7 bases, leaving 13 bases between the germline ends. The germline V gene encodes CDR1 MNHEY and CDR2 SVGAGI. The length of the CDR3 is 14 residues. This clone was detected only once. Its specificity is not known. Repertoires were generated with immunoSEQ multiplex PCR, while TCRdb's copy carries only in-frame clones and drops some. This table holds about 21,000 clones, 70% to 90% found once. Overall study results and limits: Adjacent lung was found to contain a median roughly 58 of the top 100 tumor clones.

The receptor was derived from a male donor at least 60 years old with stage I squamous cell lung carcinoma. Sample: peripheral blood, taken before any cancer treatment. This chain links TRBV6-5 with TRBJ1-5, with D perhaps TRBD1 (6 bases). The CDR3 DNA sequence: TGTGCCAGCAGTTATATAGGGGACAAGCAGCCCCAGCATTTT. As protein: CASSYIGDKQPQHF.